The subject of this entry is one TCR beta chain. No antigen is known for it. The treatment here: oral pan-JAK inhibitor, 5-10 mg twice daily. It was from alopecia areata patients that lesional scalp punch biopsies and peripheral blood were collected. The CDR3 totals 15 residues. In germline, CDR1 is SGHKS, CDR2 YYEKEE (reference sequence). The germline V and J ends were trimmed by 4 bases and 8 bases, with 16 bases remaining between them. The entry originates in a study of CD8+ T cells in alopecia areata. The wider study: Patients remained on tofacitinib for 6 to 18 months and then went 6 months without it. Broader study findings: In blood and scalp, many expanded lesional clones persisted during tofacitinib. Lesional scalp displayed greater clonality than normal scalp, most notably in alopecia totalis/universalis.

Following extraction, RNA underwent reverse transcription to cDNA, which served as the sequencing template. Only in-frame clones appear in the TCRdb table, and some are missing; sequencing was by immunoSEQ multiplex PCR. The profile shows about 250,000 clones, 60% of them singletons. V is TRBV5-5 and J is TRBJ1-6, with D unclear. This clonotype was obtained from a human donor with alopecia areata. The specimen was CD4+ T cells sorted from blood, collected around week 54, from a patient treated with tofacitinib. CDR3 sequence reads: CASSTFKGMDSPLHF. The CDR3 DNA is TGTGCCAGCAGCACCTTTAAGGGCATGGATTCACCCCTCCACTTT.